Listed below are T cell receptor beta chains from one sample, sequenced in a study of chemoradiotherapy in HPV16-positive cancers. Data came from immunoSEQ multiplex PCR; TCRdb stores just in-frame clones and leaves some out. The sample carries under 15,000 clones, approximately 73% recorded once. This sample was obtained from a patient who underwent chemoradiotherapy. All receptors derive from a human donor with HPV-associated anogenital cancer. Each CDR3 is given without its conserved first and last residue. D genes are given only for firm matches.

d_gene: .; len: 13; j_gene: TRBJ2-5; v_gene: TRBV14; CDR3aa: ASSPRRGREETQY
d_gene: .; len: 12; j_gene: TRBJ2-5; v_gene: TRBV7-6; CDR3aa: ASSRFGGRETQY
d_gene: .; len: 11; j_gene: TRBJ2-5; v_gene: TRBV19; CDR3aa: ASSTTPGETQY
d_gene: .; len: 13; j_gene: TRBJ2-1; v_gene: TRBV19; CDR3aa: ASSIGLVSYNEQF
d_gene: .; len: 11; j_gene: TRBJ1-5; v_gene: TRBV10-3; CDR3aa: AISENRDQPQH
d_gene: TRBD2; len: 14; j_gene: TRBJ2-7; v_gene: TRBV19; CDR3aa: ASSPLMSGGSYEQY
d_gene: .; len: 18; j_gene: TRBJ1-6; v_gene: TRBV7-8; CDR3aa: ASSLSGRTQGIGIHSPLH
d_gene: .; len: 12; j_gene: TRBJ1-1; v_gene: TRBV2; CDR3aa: ASSEEREYTEAF
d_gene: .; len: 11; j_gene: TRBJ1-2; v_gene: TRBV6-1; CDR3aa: ASTPTGFYGYT
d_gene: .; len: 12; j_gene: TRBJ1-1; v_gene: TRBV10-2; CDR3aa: ASSGHRDGTEAF
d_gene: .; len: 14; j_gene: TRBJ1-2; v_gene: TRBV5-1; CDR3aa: ASSTQRSGAIDGYT
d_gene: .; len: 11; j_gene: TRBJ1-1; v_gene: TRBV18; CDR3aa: ASSPGAGTEAF
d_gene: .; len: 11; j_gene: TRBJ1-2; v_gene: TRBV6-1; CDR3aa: ASSPRGGRGYT
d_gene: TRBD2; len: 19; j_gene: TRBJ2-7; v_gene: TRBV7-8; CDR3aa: ASSLLRFERGENLRWREQY
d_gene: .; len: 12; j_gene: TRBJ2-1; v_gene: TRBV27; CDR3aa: ASSPFVAYNEQF
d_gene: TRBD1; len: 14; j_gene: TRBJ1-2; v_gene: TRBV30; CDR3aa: AWSALKGQGGYGYT
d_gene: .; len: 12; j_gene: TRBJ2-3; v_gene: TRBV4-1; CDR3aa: ASSQGSYSDTQY
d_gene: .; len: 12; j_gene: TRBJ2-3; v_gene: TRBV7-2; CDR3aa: ASSPTLATDTQY
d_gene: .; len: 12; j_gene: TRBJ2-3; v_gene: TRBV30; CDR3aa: AWKFGGPTDTQY
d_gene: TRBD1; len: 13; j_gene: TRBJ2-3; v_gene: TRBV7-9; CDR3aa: ASSLNRGETDTQY
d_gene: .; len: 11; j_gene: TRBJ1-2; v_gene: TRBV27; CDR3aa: ASSLGPNYGYT
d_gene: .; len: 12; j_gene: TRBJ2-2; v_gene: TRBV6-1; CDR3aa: ASTPSAYTGELF
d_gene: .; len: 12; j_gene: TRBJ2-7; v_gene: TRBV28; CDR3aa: ASARRDLGYEQY
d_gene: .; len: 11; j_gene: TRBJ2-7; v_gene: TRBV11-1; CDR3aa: ASSSKGLYEQY
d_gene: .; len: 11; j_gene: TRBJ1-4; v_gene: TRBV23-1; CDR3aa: ASSQGTNEKLF
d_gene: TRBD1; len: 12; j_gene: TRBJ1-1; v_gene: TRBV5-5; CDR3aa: ASSSTGANTEAF
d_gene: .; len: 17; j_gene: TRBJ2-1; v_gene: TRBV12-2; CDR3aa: ASRLGPGTFGGSYNEQF
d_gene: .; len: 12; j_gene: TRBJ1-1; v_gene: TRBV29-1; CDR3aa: SGLGGDVNTEAF
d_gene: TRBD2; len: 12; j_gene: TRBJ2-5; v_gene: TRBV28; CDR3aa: ASSSIAGAETQY
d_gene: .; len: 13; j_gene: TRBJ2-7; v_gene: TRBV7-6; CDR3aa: ASSQIAGAVYEQY
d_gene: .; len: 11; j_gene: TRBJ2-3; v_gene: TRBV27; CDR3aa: ASSYLTTDTQY
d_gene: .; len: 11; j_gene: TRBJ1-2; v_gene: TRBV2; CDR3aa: ASSWTGNYGYT
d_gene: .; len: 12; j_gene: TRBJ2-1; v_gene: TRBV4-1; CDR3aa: ASSSPGTSDEQF
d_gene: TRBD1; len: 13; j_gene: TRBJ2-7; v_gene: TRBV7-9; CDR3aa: ASSHTDRGDYEQY
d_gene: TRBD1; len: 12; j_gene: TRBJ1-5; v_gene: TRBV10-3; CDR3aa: AGGTGDSNQPQH
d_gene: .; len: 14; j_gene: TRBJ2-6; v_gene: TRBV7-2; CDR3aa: ASSPLRGGWANVLT
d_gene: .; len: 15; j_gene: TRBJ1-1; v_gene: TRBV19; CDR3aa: ASSKDRGTRMNTEAF
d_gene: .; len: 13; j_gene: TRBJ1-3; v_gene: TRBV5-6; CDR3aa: ASSPAPVFGNTIY
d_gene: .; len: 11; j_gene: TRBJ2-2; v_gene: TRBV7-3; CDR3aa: ASAVGGTGELF
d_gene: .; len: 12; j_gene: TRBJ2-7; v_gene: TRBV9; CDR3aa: ASSAGLQGYEQY
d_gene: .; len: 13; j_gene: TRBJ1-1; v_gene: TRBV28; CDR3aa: ASSRHGSLNTEAF
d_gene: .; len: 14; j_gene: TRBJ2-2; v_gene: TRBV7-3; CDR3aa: ASSTLPVTNTGELF
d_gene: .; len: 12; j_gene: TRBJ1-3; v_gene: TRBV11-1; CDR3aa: ASSPTDSGNTIY
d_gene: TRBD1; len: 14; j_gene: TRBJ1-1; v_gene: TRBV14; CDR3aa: ASSLLPGQGFSEAF
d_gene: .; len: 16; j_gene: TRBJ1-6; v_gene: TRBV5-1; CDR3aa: ASSLAPKGSSYNSPLH
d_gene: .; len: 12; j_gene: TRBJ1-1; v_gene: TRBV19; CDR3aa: ASSTSLMNTEAF
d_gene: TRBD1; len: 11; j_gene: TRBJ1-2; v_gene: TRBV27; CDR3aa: ASSSDRNYGYT
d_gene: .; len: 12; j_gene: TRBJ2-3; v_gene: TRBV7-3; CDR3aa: ASSPPGFSDTQY
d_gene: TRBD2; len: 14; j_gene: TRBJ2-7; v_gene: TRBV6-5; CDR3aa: ASSYSTSGGLDEQY
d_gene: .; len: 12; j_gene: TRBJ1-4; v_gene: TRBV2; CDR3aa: ASQTAATNEKLF
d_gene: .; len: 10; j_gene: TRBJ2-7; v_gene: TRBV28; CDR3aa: ASSLPYDEQY
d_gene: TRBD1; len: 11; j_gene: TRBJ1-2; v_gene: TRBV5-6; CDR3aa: ASSLGDSYGYT
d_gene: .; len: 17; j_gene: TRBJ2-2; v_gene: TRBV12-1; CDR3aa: ASSLGETSGGAPAGELF
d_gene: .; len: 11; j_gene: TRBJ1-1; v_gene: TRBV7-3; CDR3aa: ASSLQLNTEAF
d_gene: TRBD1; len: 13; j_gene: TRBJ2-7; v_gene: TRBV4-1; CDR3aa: ASSQVTGGAYEQY
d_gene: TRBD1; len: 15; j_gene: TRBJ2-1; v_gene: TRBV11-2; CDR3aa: ASSYGQGGSSYNEQF
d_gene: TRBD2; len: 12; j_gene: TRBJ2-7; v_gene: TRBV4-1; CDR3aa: ASSQVQRDYEQY
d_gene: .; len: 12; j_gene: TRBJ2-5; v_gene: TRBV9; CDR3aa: ASSTRAGSETQY
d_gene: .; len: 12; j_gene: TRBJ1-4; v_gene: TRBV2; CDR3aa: ASSASGPGEKLF
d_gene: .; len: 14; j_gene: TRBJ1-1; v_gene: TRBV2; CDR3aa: ASSDEEGRGTSEAF